These 27 T cell receptor beta chains were sequenced from one sample in a study of control samples from healthy donors and cancer patients. Produced via immunoSEQ multiplex PCR; TCRdb's table is partial and in-frame only. The data contain around 70,000 clones, over 75% of them singletons. Sequenced: PBMCs. All receptors derive from a woman between 50 and 59 years old with head and neck cancer.

The chain is built from TRBV30 and TRBJ2-2; 9 bases fit TRBD1. Germline lookup yields CDR1 GTSNPN and CDR2 SVGIG (reference sequence). Trimming at V came to 2 bases and at J to 6 bases, leaving 10 bases not matched to a gene. The CDR3 runs to 16 residues. Here the CDR3 reads CAWSSGTGLYAGELFF. The CDR3 nucleotides are TGTGCCTGGAGTTCCGGGACAGGGCTCTACGCCGGGGAGCTGTTTTTT. Filled out from reference TRBV30 and TRBJ2-2, the complete variable domain reads SQTIHQWPATLVQPVGSPLSLECTVEGTSNPNLYWYRQAAGRGLQLLFYSVGIGQISSEVPQNLSASRPQDRQFILSSKKLLLSDSGFYLCAWSSGTGLYAGELFFGEGSRLTVL.

The V gene is TRBV6-6, the J gene TRBJ1-2; D remains ambiguous. CDR1 and CDR2 from the germline V gene are MNHNY and SVGAGI (reference sequence). V lost 7 bases, J lost 4 bases, and 7 bases lay in between. The CDR3 runs to 11 residues. CDR3 in DNA: TGTGCCAGCAACAGCCTCTATGGCTACACCTTC. Translation: CASNSLYGYTF.

The sample holds one count of this clone. V gene TRBV7-7 combines with J gene TRBJ2-1; maybe TRBD2 (6 bases). Germline V lookup: CDR1 SSHAT, CDR2 FNYEAQ (reference sequence). The CDR3 has 13 residues. Trimming pared 3 bases from V and 9 bases from J, leaving 12 bases between. CDR3 in DNA: TGTGCCAGCAGCTTCGGGGGACTGGGTGAGCAGTTCTTC. Translating it yields CASSFGGLGEQFF.

This clone was counted once. CDR3 residues: CASSSGTIGEKLFF. The DNA of the CDR3 is TGTGCCAGCAGCTCCGGGACAATTGGAGAAAAACTGTTTTTT. V gene TRBV5-6 combines with J gene TRBJ1-4; D might be TRBD1 (6 bases). CDR3 length: 14 amino acids. CDR1 SGHDT and CDR2 YYEEEE come from the germline V gene. V was clipped by 3 bases and J by 8 bases, with 14 bases between them.

The CDR3 DNA reads as TGTGCCAGCAGCCTCCACCGGGGGACTACCAATGAGCAGTTCTTC. This gives the protein CASSLHRGTTNEQFF. This chain uses TRBV7-2 with TRBJ2-1; 7 bases agree with TRBD2. In germline, CDR1 is SGHTA, CDR2 FQGNSA. Trimming took 5 bases from V and 6 from J; bases not matched to a gene: 10. The CDR3 sequence is 15 residues long.

The J gene is TRBJ1-2, the V gene TRBV7-2, with no clear D. From germline, CDR1 is SGHTA and CDR2 FQGNSA. The CDR3 has 11 residues. The ends were cut back, 4 bases at V and 8 bases at J, with 8 bases in the middle. The CDR3 sequence is CASSSGGGYTF. DNA of the CDR3: TGTGCCAGCAGCTCGGGAGGGGGCTACACCTTC.

Remarks on this clone: A read error may produce the germline difference seen at one junction end. V usage is TRBV11-3 and J usage is TRBJ2-1; D is unresolved. Germline V gene data show CDR1 as SGHNT and CDR2 as YENEEA. This CDR3 has 14 amino acids. In DNA, the CDR3 is TGTGCCAGCAGCCCCAGCCTTTCCTCCAATGAGCAGTTCTTC. The encoded protein is CASSPSLSSNEQFF.

In DNA, the CDR3 is TGTGCCAGCAGCCAAGATCCACGGAGCTCCTACGAGCAGTACTTC. Translated: CASSQDPRSSYEQYF. V gene TRBV3-1 (or the pseudogene TRBV3-2) combines with J gene TRBJ2-7; D gene uncertain. From germline, CDR1 is LGHDT and CDR2 YNNKEL (reference sequence). Between the trimmed V and J ends, which lost 0 bases and 0 bases, there was a span of 9 bases. The CDR3 is made up of 15 amino acids.

This chain connects TRBV28 to TRBJ1-4, with D unclear. This CDR3 has 14 amino acids. The germline V gene has CDR1 MDHEN and CDR2 SYDVKM. V was cut by 6 bases and J by 0 bases, with 8 bases left in between. The CDR3 DNA is TGTGCCAGCAGCCTTCACGCAACTAATGAAAAACTGTTTTTT. Protein product: CASSLHATNEKLFF.

V usage is TRBV9 and J usage is TRBJ2-2; D is unclear. CDR3 length: 15 residues. The germline V and J ends were trimmed by 1 base and 2 bases, with 9 bases remaining between them. Germline-derived CDR1 and CDR2 are SGDLS and YYNGEE. The CDR3, as DNA: TGTGCCAGCAGCGTAACGCAGCTTAACACCGGGGAGCTGTTTTTT. Protein product: CASSVTQLNTGELFF.

This clone showed up just once. The V gene is TRBV12-3 or TRBV12-4, the J gene TRBJ2-3; D unresolved. The CDR3 contains 12 residues. Trimming stripped 3 bases from V and 4 bases from J, with 5 bases between. The CDR3 DNA sequence: TGTGCCAGCAGTTTGGTCCCAGATACGCAGTATTTT. Protein: CASSLVPDTQYF.

This rearrangement joins TRBV7-9 to TRBJ2-5, with D possibly being TRBD1 or TRBD2 (6 bases each). The V end was cut by 8 bases, the J end by 5 bases, with 24 bases between. Germline V lookup: CDR1 SEHNR, CDR2 FQNEAQ (reference sequence). The CDR3 extends over 16 amino acids. CDR3 coding DNA: TGTGCCAGCGAACCCCTCGGGCGGGACAACGGGGAGACCCAGTACTTC. Translated: CASEPLGRDNGETQYF.

The chain is built from TRBV3-1 (or the pseudogene TRBV3-2) and TRBJ2-5; 8 nucleotides agree with TRBD1. This CDR3 has 17 amino acids. Germline V gene sequence: CDR1 LGHDT, CDR2 YNNKEL (reference sequence). Germline trimming cut 4 bases from V and 9 bases from J; bases unmatched to any gene: 19. The CDR3 region has the DNA TGTGCCAGCAGCCCCGGGACAGGCTATAGTTCGGAAGCGGCCCAGTACTTC. It codes for CASSPGTGYSSEAAQYF.

In regard to this clone: The sample has other DNA sequences that encode this CDR3 too. The chain carries TRBV25-1 and TRBJ1-5; D ambiguous. This CDR3 is 14 amino acids long. V lost 5 bases, J lost 6 bases, and 14 bases lay in between. Germline CDR1 MGHDK, CDR2 SYGVNS. In nucleotides, the CDR3 is TGTGCCAGCAGTCCGCGGGGTCAGGCTCAGCCCCAGCATTTT. Protein sequence: CASSPRGQAQPQHF.

The chain links TRBV4-1 to TRBJ1-6, with D possibly being TRBD1 (5 bases). This CDR3 region has 14 residues. Germline V gene sequence: CDR1 MGHRA, CDR2 YSYEKL. V lost 1 base and J 9 bases, leaving 10 bases between the germline ends. Written as DNA, the CDR3 is TGCGCCAGCAGCCAAGGGGACGGATTTTCACCCCTCCACTTT. It specifies CASSQGDGFSPLHF.

The rearrangement uses TRBV10-3 and TRBJ1-1; D remains ambiguous. Trimming took 0 bases from V and 3 from J, leaving 11 bases between them. The length of the CDR3 is 15 residues. The V gene's germline CDR1 is ENHRY and CDR2 SYGVKD. CDR3 coding DNA: TGTGCCATCAGTGAGTCGGGAGGGATAGACACTGAAGCTTTCTTT. This gives the protein CAISESGGIDTEAFF.

The gene calls are TRBV19 and TRBJ1-1; D gene ambiguous. With 6 bases removed from V and 5 bases from J, the gap between germline ends came to 22 bases. This CDR3 spans 16 amino acids. Germline CDR1 is LNHDA and CDR2 is SQIVND (reference sequence). CDR3 DNA: TGTGCCAGTAGCCCCGCGAGCCCCGGCCGCACTACTGAAGCTTTCTTT. This sequence encodes CASSPASPGRTTEAFF.

J is TRBJ1-5 and V is TRBV12-3 or TRBV12-4; no definite D call. The CDR3 is 12 amino acids. The V end was cut by 7 bases, the J end by 1 base, with 5 bases between. DNA for the CDR3: TGTGCCAGCATGTCAAGCAATCAGCCCCAGCATTTT. This encodes CASMSSNQPQHF.

This chain links TRBV13 with TRBJ2-1; D perhaps matches TRBD1 (6 bases). The V gene's germline CDR1 is PRHDT and CDR2 FYEKMQ (reference sequence). There are 14 residues in the CDR3. The V and J ends lost 4 bases and 8 bases respectively, with 15 bases between them. CDR3 protein: CASSSYRVGDEQFF. For the CDR3, the DNA is TGTGCCAGCAGCTCCTACAGGGTTGGCGATGAGCAGTTCTTC.

The chain has TRBV6-6 and TRBJ1-2; D uncertain. Germline lookup yields CDR1 MNHNY and CDR2 SVGAGI (reference sequence). The CDR3 contains 14 residues. V was trimmed by 5 bases and J by 7 bases, leaving 17 bases between them. In DNA form, the CDR3 reads TGTGCCAGCAGTGTCCAGGAGGCAAGTCCTGGCTACACCTTC. Amino acid sequence: CASSVQEASPGYTF.

V usage is TRBV4-2 and J usage is TRBJ1-1, with D perhaps matching TRBD1 (6 bases). Germline V gene sequence: CDR1 LGHNA, CDR2 YNFKEQ. Trimming pared 2 bases from V and 7 bases from J, leaving 11 bases between. The CDR3 is 13 residues long. The CDR3 region has the DNA TGTGCCAGCAGCCAATTACAGGGAGATGAAGCTTTCTTT. Translation gives CASSQLQGDEAFF.

This clone ranks as large. The chain joins TRBV3-1 (or the pseudogene TRBV3-2) to TRBJ2-5; TRBD2 is a possible D gene (6 bases). The CDR3 length is 16 residues. V was cut by 2 bases and J by 2 bases, with 15 bases left in between. In germline, CDR1 is LGHDT, CDR2 YNNKEL (reference sequence). CDR3 residues: CASSQLARDFQETQYF. CDR3 in DNA: TGTGCCAGCAGCCAATTGGCGAGGGACTTTCAAGAGACCCAGTACTTC.

The chain is built from TRBV29-1 and TRBJ1-3, with D possibly matching TRBD1 (5 bases). Trimming stripped 4 bases from V and 7 bases from J, with 11 bases between. Germline CDR1 SQVTM, CDR2 ANQGSEA. CDR3 size: 12 residues. This CDR3 reads CSVASGSNTIYF. The DNA of the CDR3 is TGCAGCGTTGCATCAGGGAGTAACACCATATATTTT.

CDR3 nucleotides: TGTGCCAGCAGCCAAGATCCTTCCGGCACCAATCAGCCCCAGCATTTT. As protein: CASSQDPSGTNQPQHF. The chain is built from TRBV3-1 (or the pseudogene TRBV3-2) and TRBJ1-5; D remains unclear. This CDR3 is 16 amino acids long. The germline CDR1 and CDR2 sequences are LGHDT and YNNKEL (reference sequence). Deletions cut 0 bases from V and 3 bases from J, with 12 bases between.

The chain employs TRBV3-1 (or the pseudogene TRBV3-2) and TRBJ2-3; 9 nucleotides line up with TRBD2. With 0 bases clipped from V and 12 bases from J, the junction kept 13 bases outside the gene matches. This CDR3 spans 16 amino acids. Per germline, CDR1 LGHDT and CDR2 YNNKEL (reference sequence). The CDR3 nucleotides read TGTGCCAGCAGCCAAGATGGCGGGGGGGCCCAAGTGGGTCAGTATTTT. It is translated as CASSQDGGGAQVGQYF.

The CDR3 region is CASSIGPVAGELFF. CDR3 in DNA: TGTGCCAGTAGTATCGGCCCGGTCGCCGGGGAGCTGTTTTTT. This chain connects TRBV19 to TRBJ2-2; D is undetermined. Germline CDR1 and CDR2: LNHDA and SQIVND (reference sequence). Trimming removed 3 bases from V and 6 bases from J, with 11 bases in between. The CDR3 has 14 residues.

The chain couples TRBV3-1 (or the pseudogene TRBV3-2) to TRBJ1-1, with D tentatively TRBD1 (5 bases). This CDR3 contains 12 residues. Deletions cut 4 bases from V and 6 bases from J, with 9 bases between. Germline V lookup: CDR1 LGHDT, CDR2 YNNKEL (reference sequence). CDR3 loop: CASSRAGAEAFF. The CDR3, as DNA: TGTGCCAGCAGCCGGGCGGGGGCTGAAGCTTTCTTT.